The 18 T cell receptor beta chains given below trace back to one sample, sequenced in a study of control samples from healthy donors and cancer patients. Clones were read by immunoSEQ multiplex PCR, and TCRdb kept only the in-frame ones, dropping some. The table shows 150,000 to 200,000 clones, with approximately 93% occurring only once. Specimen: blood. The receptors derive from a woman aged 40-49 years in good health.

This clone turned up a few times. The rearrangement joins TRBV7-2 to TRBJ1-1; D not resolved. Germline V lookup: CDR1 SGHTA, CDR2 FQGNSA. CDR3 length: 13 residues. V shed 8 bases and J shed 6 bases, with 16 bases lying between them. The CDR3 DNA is TGTGCCAGCCGAAGACCTCAAGTCGCTGAAGCTTTCTTT. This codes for CASRRPQVAEAFF.

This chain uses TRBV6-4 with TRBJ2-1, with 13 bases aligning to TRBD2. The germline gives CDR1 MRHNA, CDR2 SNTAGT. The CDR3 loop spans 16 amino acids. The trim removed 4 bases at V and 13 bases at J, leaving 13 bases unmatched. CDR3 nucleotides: TGTGCCAGCAGTGCCGTGGCGACTAGCGGGAGGAATACCCAGTTCTTC. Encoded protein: CASSAVATSGRNTQFF.

The chain's CDR3 is CASSPRLAMNTEAFF. In DNA, the CDR3 is TGCGCCAGCAGCCCCCGATTGGCCATGAACACTGAAGCTTTCTTT. V is TRBV4-3 and J is TRBJ1-1; D is undetermined. Germline values: CDR1 LGHNA, CDR2 YSLEER. This CDR3 spans 15 amino acids. Deletions cut 4 bases from V and 0 bases from J, with 12 bases between.

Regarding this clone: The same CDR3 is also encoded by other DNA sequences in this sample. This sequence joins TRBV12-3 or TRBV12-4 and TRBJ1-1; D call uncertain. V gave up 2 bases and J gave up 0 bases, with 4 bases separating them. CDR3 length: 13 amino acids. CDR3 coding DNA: TGTGCCAGCAGTTTACTGATGAACACTGAAGCTTTCTTT. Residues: CASSLLMNTEAFF.

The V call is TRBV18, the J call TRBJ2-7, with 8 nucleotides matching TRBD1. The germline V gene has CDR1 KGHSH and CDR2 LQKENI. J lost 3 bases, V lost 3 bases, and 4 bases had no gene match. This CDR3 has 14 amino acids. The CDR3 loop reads CASSPQGASYEQYF. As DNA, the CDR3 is TGTGCCAGCTCACCCCAGGGGGCGAGCTACGAGCAGTACTTC.

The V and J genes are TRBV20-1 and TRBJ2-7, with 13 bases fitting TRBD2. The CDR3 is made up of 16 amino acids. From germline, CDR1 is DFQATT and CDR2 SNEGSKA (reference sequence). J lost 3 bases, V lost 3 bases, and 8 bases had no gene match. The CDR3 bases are TGCAGTGCTAGTAGACCGGGACTAGCGGGGTTCTACGAGCAGTACTTC. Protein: CSASRPGLAGFYEQYF.

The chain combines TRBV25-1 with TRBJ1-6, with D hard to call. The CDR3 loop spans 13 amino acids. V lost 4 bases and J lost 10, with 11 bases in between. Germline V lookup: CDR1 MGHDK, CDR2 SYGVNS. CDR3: CASSVAGWSPLHF. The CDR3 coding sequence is TGTGCCAGCAGTGTAGCGGGTTGGTCACCCCTCCACTTT.

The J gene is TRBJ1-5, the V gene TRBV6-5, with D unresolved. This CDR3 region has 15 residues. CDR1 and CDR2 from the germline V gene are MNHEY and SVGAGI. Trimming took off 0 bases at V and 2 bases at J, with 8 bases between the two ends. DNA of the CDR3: TGTGCCAGCAGTTACTCTGGGAAGGGCAATCAGCCCCAGCATTTT. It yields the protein CASSYSGKGNQPQHF.

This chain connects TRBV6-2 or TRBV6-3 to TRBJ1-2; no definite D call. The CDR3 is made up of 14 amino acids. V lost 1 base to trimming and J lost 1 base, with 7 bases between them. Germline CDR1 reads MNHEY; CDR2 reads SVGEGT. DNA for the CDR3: TGTGCCAGCAGTTACTTACTCGATAACTATGGCTACACCTTC. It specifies CASSYLLDNYGYTF.

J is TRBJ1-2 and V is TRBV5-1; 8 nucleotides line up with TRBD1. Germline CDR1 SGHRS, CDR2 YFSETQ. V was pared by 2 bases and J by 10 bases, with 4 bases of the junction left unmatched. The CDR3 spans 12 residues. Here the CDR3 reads CASSLRTGLYTF. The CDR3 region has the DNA TGCGCCAGCAGCTTACGGACAGGGCTCTACACCTTC.

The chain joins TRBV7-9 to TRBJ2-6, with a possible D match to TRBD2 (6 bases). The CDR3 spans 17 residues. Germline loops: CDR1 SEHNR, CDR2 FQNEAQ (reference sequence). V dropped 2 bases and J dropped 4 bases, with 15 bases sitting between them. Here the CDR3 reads CASSLPSSGPGANVLTF. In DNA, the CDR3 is TGTGCCAGCAGCTTACCCAGTAGCGGTCCCGGGGCCAACGTCCTGACTTTC.

The CDR3, as DNA: TGTGCCAGCAGCTTAACGGGTCGTAGGGAGGGTGCAGCTTTCTTT. It codes for CASSLTGRREGAAFF. V usage is TRBV7-2 and J usage is TRBJ1-1; D is ambiguous. CDR1 SGHTA and CDR2 FQGNSA come from the germline V gene. Trimming removed 2 bases from V and 10 bases from J, with 20 bases in between. This CDR3 has 15 amino acids.

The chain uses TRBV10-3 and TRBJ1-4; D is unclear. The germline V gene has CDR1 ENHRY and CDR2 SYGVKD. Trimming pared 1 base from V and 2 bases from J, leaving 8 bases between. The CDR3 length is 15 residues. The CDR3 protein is CAISEYGSTNEKLFF. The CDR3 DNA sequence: TGTGCCATCAGTGAGTACGGAAGTACTAATGAAAAACTGTTTTTT.

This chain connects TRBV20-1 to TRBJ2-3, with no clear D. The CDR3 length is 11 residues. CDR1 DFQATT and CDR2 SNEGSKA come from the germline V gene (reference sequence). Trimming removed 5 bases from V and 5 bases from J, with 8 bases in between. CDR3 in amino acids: CSAQEVDTQYF. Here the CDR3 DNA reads TGCAGTGCTCAAGAGGTAGATACGCAGTATTTT.

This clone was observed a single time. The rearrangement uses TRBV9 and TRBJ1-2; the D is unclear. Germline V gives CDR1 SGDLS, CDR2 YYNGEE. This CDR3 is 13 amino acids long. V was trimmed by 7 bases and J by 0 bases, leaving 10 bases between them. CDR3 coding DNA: TGTGCCAGCGGGGAACCAGCTAACTATGGCTACACCTTC. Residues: CASGEPANYGYTF.

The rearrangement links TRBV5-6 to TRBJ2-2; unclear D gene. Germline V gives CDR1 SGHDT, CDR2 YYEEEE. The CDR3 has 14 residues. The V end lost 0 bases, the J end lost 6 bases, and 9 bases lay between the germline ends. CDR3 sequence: CASSLVGLSGELFF. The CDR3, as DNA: TGTGCCAGCAGCTTGGTCGGCCTTTCCGGGGAGCTGTTTTTT.

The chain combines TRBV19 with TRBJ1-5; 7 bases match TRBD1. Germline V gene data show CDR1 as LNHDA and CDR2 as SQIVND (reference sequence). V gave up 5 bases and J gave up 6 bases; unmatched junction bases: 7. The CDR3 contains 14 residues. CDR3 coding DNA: TGTGCCAGTAGTGCCACAGGGGAAGGTCAGCCCCAGCATTTT. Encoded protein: CASSATGEGQPQHF.

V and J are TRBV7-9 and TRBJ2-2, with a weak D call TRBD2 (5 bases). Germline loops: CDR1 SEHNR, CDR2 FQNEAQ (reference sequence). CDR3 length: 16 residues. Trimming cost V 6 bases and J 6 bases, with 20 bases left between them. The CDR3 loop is CASRSTPGSLPGELFF. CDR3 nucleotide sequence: TGTGCCAGCAGGAGCACGCCGGGATCGCTGCCCGGGGAGCTGTTTTTT.